This T cell receptor (beta chain) stems from a study of OX40 agonist ivuxolimab in advanced cancers. Study-level information: Subjects had a mean age of around 60 years, with a range of roughly 20 to 79; just over 80% were male.

Profiling relied on immunoSEQ multiplex PCR, and the TCRdb table lists in-frame clones only, not all of them. The sample has under 20,000 clones, more than 70% seen once; the top ten hold roughly 29%. Trimming stripped 0 bases from V and 6 bases from J, with 7 bases between. This CDR3 spans 13 amino acids. From germline, CDR1 is LGHNA and CDR2 YNFKEQ. This clone was picked up a small number of times. The sample was CD4+ or CD8+ T cells sorted from blood, taken in a trial of the OX40 agonist ivuxolimab. This receptor was taken from an adult with an advanced solid tumor such as melanoma, head and neck, liver or kidney cancer. This sequence joins TRBV4-2 and TRBJ2-3; D call uncertain. The CDR3 protein is CASSQEYLDTQYF. CDR3 in DNA: TGTGCCAGCAGCCAAGAGTACCTTGATACGCAGTATTTT.